The sequence of this T cell receptor beta chain was determined in a study of Tregs in tolerant kidney transplant recipients. Remarks on this clone: Antigen: not known.

The repertoire was sequenced with immunoSEQ multiplex PCR; TCRdb's copy has only in-frame clones and lacks some. Among 20,000 to 25,000 clones listed, approximately 84% were seen once. V dropped 5 bases and J dropped 2; count of bases not matched to a gene: 8. Germline CDR1 SGHVS, CDR2 FQNEAQ. This CDR3 spans 15 amino acids. The nonmyeloablative bone marrow transplants came from related graft donors, with transient mixed chimerism. Notes on the study in general: Biological reproducibility was not directly addressed, but technical replication error appeared minimal.

The TCR sequence derives from a human patient who received a combined kidney and bone marrow transplant. Some T cells may trace back to the graft donor. The J gene is TRBJ2-7, the V gene TRBV7-8; 8 bases are shared with TRBD1. The starting material was CD8+ T cells from blood (PBMCs), obtained 6 months after the transplant. CDR3 protein: CASSLNPGQAYEQYF. In DNA form, the CDR3 reads TGTGCCAGCAGCCTAAATCCGGGACAGGCCTACGAGCAGTACTTC.